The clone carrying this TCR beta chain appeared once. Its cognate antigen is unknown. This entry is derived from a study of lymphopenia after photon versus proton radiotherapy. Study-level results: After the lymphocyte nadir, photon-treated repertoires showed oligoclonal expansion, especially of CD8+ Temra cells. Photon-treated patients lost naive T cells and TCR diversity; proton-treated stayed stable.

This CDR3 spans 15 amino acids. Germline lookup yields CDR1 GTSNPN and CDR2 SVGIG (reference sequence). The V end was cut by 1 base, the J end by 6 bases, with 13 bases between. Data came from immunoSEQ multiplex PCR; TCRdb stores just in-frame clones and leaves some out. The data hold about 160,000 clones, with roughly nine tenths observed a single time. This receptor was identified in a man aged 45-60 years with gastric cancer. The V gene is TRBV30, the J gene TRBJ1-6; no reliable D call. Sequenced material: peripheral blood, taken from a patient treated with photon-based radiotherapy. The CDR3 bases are TGTGCCTGGAGTGAGTCACAGCCCTCTAATTCACCCCTCCACTTT. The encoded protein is CAWSESQPSNSPLHF.